The 9 T cell receptor beta chains given below trace back to one sample, sequenced in a study of shared clonotypes between healthy human individuals. Repertoires were generated with immunoSEQ multiplex PCR, while TCRdb's copy carries only in-frame clones and drops some. The table has a few million clones, over 85% seen once. CD45RO-negative cells were positively selected for CCR7, leaving out terminally differentiated effector memory CD45RA+ cells. The sequenced sample consisted of naive CD8+ T cells from PBMCs. These receptors were obtained from a man between 18 and 35 years old in good health. Some clones in this sample may be carry-over from other donors' samples.

V and J are TRBV25-1 and TRBJ1-2, with D hard to call. The CDR3 is made up of 11 amino acids. V was clipped by 5 bases and J by 7 bases, with 8 bases between them. Germline CDR1 MGHDK, CDR2 SYGVNS. CDR3 protein: CASSTESGYTF. The DNA of the CDR3 is TGTGCCAGCAGTACAGAGAGTGGCTACACCTTC.

The V call is TRBV27, the J call TRBJ2-5, with 7 bases fitting TRBD1. The CDR3 is 14 residues long. J lost 7 bases, V lost 4 bases, and 9 bases had no gene match. Germline CDR1 reads MNHEY; CDR2 reads SMNVEV (reference sequence). The CDR3 region has the DNA TGTGCCAGCAGTTCCAGGACAGGCCCGGGGACCCAGTACTTC. Protein product: CASSSRTGPGTQYF.

The rearrangement joins TRBV27 to TRBJ2-3; weak D call: TRBD2 (6 bases). Between the trimmed V and J ends, which lost 3 bases and 5 bases, there was a span of 12 bases. There are 14 residues in the CDR3. Germline V CDR1 and CDR2: MNHEY, SMNVEV (reference sequence). For the CDR3, the DNA is TGTGCCAGCAGTTTCTGGGGGGACGAAGATACGCAGTATTTT. Translating it yields CASSFWGDEDTQYF.

Note on this clone: Distinct nucleotide sequences in the sample also encode this CDR3. The chain recombines TRBV27 with TRBJ2-7; TRBD2 aligns across 13 bases. CDR1 is MNHEY and CDR2 is SMNVEV in the germline V gene (reference sequence). CDR3 length: 15 amino acids. The V segment lost 5 bases and the J segment 4 bases; nucleotides outside the gene matches: 5. As DNA, the CDR3 is TGTGCCAGCAGTCCTGGACTAGCGGGAGCATACGAGCAGTACTTC. Its protein is CASSPGLAGAYEQYF.

The chain joins TRBV25-1 to TRBJ1-1; 9 bases match TRBD1. The CDR3 is 17 amino acids. Germline CDR1 is MGHDK and CDR2 is SYGVNS. V lost 1 base and J lost 5; bases outside the gene matches: 11. DNA for the CDR3: TGTGCCAGCAGTGAATCATCGACCGACAGGGGGAGGACTGAAGCTTTCTTT. This encodes CASSESSTDRGRTEAFF. The variable domain in full, completed from reference TRBV25-1 and TRBJ1-1, reads EADIYQTPRYLVIGTGKKITLECSQTMGHDKMYWYQQDPGMELHLIHYSYGVNSTEKGDLSSESTVSRIRTEHFPLTLESARPSHTSQYLCASSESSTDRGRTEAFFGQGTRLTVV.

This clone was detected only once. This rearrangement joins TRBV4-3 to TRBJ1-1; TRBD1 is a possible D gene (5 bases). This CDR3 has 14 residues. From germline, CDR1 is LGHNA and CDR2 YSLEER. Trimming took off 0 bases at V and 7 bases at J, with 12 bases between the two ends. The CDR3 here is CASSQESGNFEAFF. CDR3 in DNA: TGCGCCAGCAGCCAAGAGTCAGGGAACTTTGAAGCTTTCTTT.

The chain links TRBV5-1 to TRBJ2-7; the D gene is possibly TRBD2 (6 bases). CDR3 length: 12 amino acids. Germline V gene sequence: CDR1 SGHRS, CDR2 YFSETQ. Between the trimmed V and J ends, which lost 4 bases and 6 bases, there was a span of 11 bases. CDR3 residues: CASSAWGGEQYF. The CDR3 DNA is TGCGCCAGCAGCGCTTGGGGAGGCGAGCAGTACTTC.

As DNA, the CDR3 is TGTGCCAGCAGCGCCACTAGCGGGAGGGTTGGCAATGAGCAGTTCTTC. Residues: CASSATSGRVGNEQFF. This chain uses TRBV9 with TRBJ2-1, with 13 bases fitting TRBD2. The ends lost 3 bases at V and 6 bases at J; junction bases unmatched: 6. The CDR3 runs 16 residues. Germline CDR1 SGDLS, CDR2 YYNGEE.

The chain carries TRBV6-5 and TRBJ1-1; 7 nucleotides agree with TRBD1. Germline CDR1 is MNHEY and CDR2 is SVGAGI. The CDR3 has 14 amino acids. Trimming removed 3 bases from V and 5 bases from J; junction bases left unmatched: 6. CDR3 in DNA: TGTGCCAGCAGTTATACACAGGGGCTTACTGAAGCTTTCTTT. Residues: CASSYTQGLTEAFF.